These 10 T cell receptor beta chains originate from one sample sequenced in a study of CD8 T cells in Susac syndrome. 0.5 to 1 ug RNA was reverse transcribed with random hexamers. A single record per CDR3 protein comes from TCRdb applying MiXCR to the immunoSEQ multiplex PCR reads. The profile shows under 95,000 distinct CDR3 sequences, about 95% of them singletons. Sequencing was performed on CD8+ T cells from PBMCs. The origin of the receptors is a human donor with Susac syndrome.

The chain combines TRBV19 with TRBJ2-1; a weak D match, TRBD2 (6 bases). V shed 5 bases and J shed 0 bases, with 17 bases lying between them. CDR1 and CDR2 from the germline V gene are LNHDA and SQIVND (reference sequence). There are 17 residues in the CDR3. The CDR3, as DNA: TGTGCCAGTAGTCCAAGCAGCGGGTCACACTCCTACAATGAGCAGTTCTTC. It is translated as CASSPSSGSHSYNEQFF.

J is TRBJ2-5 and V is TRBV6-5; D is possibly TRBD2 (5 bases). The CDR3 extends over 13 amino acids. With 4 bases removed from V and 9 bases from J, the gap between germline ends came to 15 bases. Germline assignment: CDR1 MNHEY and CDR2 SVGAGI. The CDR3 region is CASSSFHGKPQYF. CDR3 nucleotides: TGTGCCAGCAGTTCCTTCCACGGGAAGCCCCAGTACTTC.

This chain uses TRBV11-1 with TRBJ1-5, with D unclear. V was shortened by 1 base and J by 5 bases, with 6 bases between the two germline ends. Germline CDR1 is SGHAT and CDR2 is FQDESV (reference sequence). This CDR3 region has 13 residues. The CDR3 protein is CASSLVADQPQHF. The CDR3 bases are TGTGCCAGCAGCTTAGTGGCCGATCAGCCCCAGCATTTT.

This clonotype was seen only once. The chain recombines TRBV19 with TRBJ1-1, with a possible D match to TRBD1 (5 bases). Trimming removed 9 bases at V and 1 base at J, with 18 bases between. Germline CDR1 is LNHDA and CDR2 is SQIVND (reference sequence). The CDR3 is 15 residues long. The CDR3 coding sequence is TGTGCCAGCACTCTAGTCGCAGGGCCGAACACTGAAGCTTTCTTT. It is translated as CASTLVAGPNTEAFF.

This chain connects TRBV12-3 or TRBV12-4 to TRBJ2-1; unclear D gene. The V end was cut by 3 bases, the J end by 7 bases, with 4 bases between. The CDR3 runs 11 residues. The CDR3: CASSFSNEQFF. The CDR3, as DNA: TGTGCCAGCAGTTTTTCTAATGAGCAGTTCTTC.

The chain employs TRBV20-1 and TRBJ2-5, with 8 bases identical to TRBD1. There are 14 residues in the CDR3. Trimming at V came to 5 bases and at J to 2 bases, leaving 7 bases not matched to a gene. CDR1 is DFQATT and CDR2 is SNEGSKA in the germline V gene (reference sequence). Here the CDR3 DNA reads TGCAGTGCTGAGGACAGGGTTTATCAAGAGACCCAGTACTTC. It translates to CSAEDRVYQETQYF.

CDR3 sequence: CASSRLVTGKSSYEQYF. Written as DNA, the CDR3 is TGTGCCAGCAGTAGGCTCGTGACAGGGAAGAGCTCCTACGAGCAGTACTTC. The chain links TRBV27 to TRBJ2-7; 7 bases fit TRBD1. Germline values: CDR1 MNHEY, CDR2 SMNVEV (reference sequence). This CDR3 region has 17 residues. The ends lost 5 bases at V and 0 bases at J; junction bases unmatched: 13.

The chain employs TRBV6-1 and TRBJ2-7; no clear D gene. From germline, CDR1 is MNHNS and CDR2 SASEGT. V lost 0 bases to trimming and J lost 4 bases, with 16 bases between them. CDR3 size: 16 residues. Here the CDR3 DNA reads TGTGCCAGCAGTGAAGCATCATGGTTACGGAAGTACGAGCAGTACTTC. This translates into CASSEASWLRKYEQYF.

This clonotype came up a few times. The chain links TRBV6-5 to TRBJ2-4; D is perhaps TRBD1 (5 bases). Trimming shortened V by 0 bases and J by 9 bases, and 12 bases separated the two germline ends. The CDR3 extends over 14 amino acids. CDR1 and CDR2 (germline): MNHEY, SVGAGI. As DNA, the CDR3 is TGTGCCAGCAGTTACTCACGGACATCATCCATTCAGTACTTC. It is translated as CASSYSRTSSIQYF.

The chain links TRBV27 to TRBJ1-5; D may be TRBD1 (5 bases). The CDR3 loop spans 14 amino acids. Looked up from germline, CDR1 is MNHEY and CDR2 is SMNVEV (reference sequence). The ends were cut back, 0 bases at V and 7 bases at J, with 10 bases in the middle. The CDR3 DNA follows: TGTGCCAGCAGTTTATCAGGGGCCCAACAGCCCCAGCATTTT. Translated, it gives CASSLSGAQQPQHF.